Following are 22 T cell receptor beta chains from one sample sequenced in a study of CD8+CD57+ T cells in acquired aplastic anemia. Genomic DNA acted as the template from which TCR beta VDJ combination and CDR3 sequence profiling were carried out. TCRdb itself ran the reads through MiXCR, one entry per CDR3 protein. This sample carries about 200,000 distinct CDR3 sequences, about a third of them seen once, and the ten largest clones take 1% to 1.3%. Material: sorted CD4+, CD8+, or CD8+CD57+ T cells (not recorded which) from PBMCs. The receptors derive from a human donor in good health, serving as a control.

The sample holds a few counts of this clonotype. CDR3 sequence: CASSSRGGANSNQPQHF. The CDR3 region has the DNA TGTGCCAGCAGCTCTAGAGGGGGAGCTAATAGCAATCAGCCCCAGCATTTT. The chain recombines TRBV28 with TRBJ1-5; possible D gene TRBD1, 6 bases. Trimming shortened V by 6 bases and J by 0 bases, and 18 bases separated the two germline ends. CDR3 size: 17 residues. Germline V gene data show CDR1 as MDHEN and CDR2 as SYDVKM. Looking up the rest from reference TRBV28 and TRBJ1-5 gives the full variable domain: DVKVTQSSRYLVKRTGEKVFLECVQDMDHENMFWYRQDPGLGLRLIYFSYDVKMKEKGDIPEGYSVSREKKERFSLILESASTNQTSMYLCASSSRGGANSNQPQHFGDGTRLSIL.

This clonotype was recorded at least ten times. This chain connects TRBV11-1 to TRBJ2-3; D not certain. Trimming shortened V by 5 bases and J by 4 bases, and 16 bases separated the two germline ends. Germline CDR1 reads SGHAT; CDR2 reads FQDESV (reference sequence). This CDR3 contains 15 residues. CDR3: CASSTPRAGSDTQYF. The CDR3 coding sequence is TGTGCCAGCAGCACCCCAAGGGCAGGTTCAGATACGCAGTATTTT.

This clonotype came up many times. The CDR3 protein is CASSWGGDSTQYF. The DNA of the CDR3 is TGTGCCAGCAGCTGGGGAGGGGACTCGACCCAGTACTTC. This chain links TRBV5-5 with TRBJ2-5; 7 bases are shared with TRBD2. Germline V CDR1 and CDR2: SGHKS, YYEKEE (reference sequence). The CDR3 covers 13 residues. V dropped 3 bases and J dropped 7; count of bases not matched to a gene: 6.

The table lists this clonotype with many counts. The J gene is TRBJ1-3, the V gene TRBV7-9, with D hard to call. Germline lookup yields CDR1 SEHNR and CDR2 FQNEAQ (reference sequence). Trimming cost V 5 bases and J 4 bases, with 12 bases left between them. The CDR3 spans 14 residues. The CDR3: CASSPQALGNTIYF. CDR3 DNA sequence: TGTGCCAGCAGCCCCCAGGCACTGGGAAACACCATATATTTT.

This clonotype was observed many times. The CDR3 spells CASSSQGGNQPQHF. CDR3 nucleotide sequence: TGTGCCAGCAGCTCTCAGGGGGGGAATCAGCCCCAGCATTTT. The chain joins TRBV7-9 to TRBJ1-5; 7 bases match TRBD1. CDR3 length: 14 amino acids. With V trimmed by 4 bases and J by 4 bases, 4 bases remained unmatched. The germline V gene has CDR1 SEHNR and CDR2 FQNEAQ (reference sequence).

At least ten counts were recorded for this clonotype. This chain links TRBV20-1 with TRBJ2-5; 8 nucleotides match TRBD1. This CDR3 has 14 residues. The J segment lost 4 bases and the V segment lost 1 base, leaving 5 bases of the junction unmatched. Germline CDR1 DFQATT, CDR2 SNEGSKA (reference sequence). The CDR3 sequence is CSARGRTGGETQYF. In DNA form, the CDR3 reads TGCAGTGCTAGAGGGCGCACAGGGGGAGAGACCCAGTACTTC.

With regard to this clonotype: Just one base apart from a much larger clone, this may be a read error. The V and J genes are TRBV7-9 and TRBJ2-7; D gene unclear. This CDR3 region has 8 residues. V dropped 11 bases and J dropped 9 bases, with 8 bases sitting between them. Germline-derived CDR1 and CDR2 are SEHNR and FQNEAQ (reference sequence). As DNA, the CDR3 is TGTGCCGCCACCCCGCAGTACTTC. It codes for CAATPQYF. Full variable domain (outside the CDR3, taken from reference TRBV7-9 and TRBJ2-7): DTGVSQNPRHKITKRGQNVTFRCDPISEHNRLYWYRQTLGQGPEFLTYFQNEAQLEKSRLLSDRFSAERPKGSFSTLEIQRTEQGDSAMYLCAATPQYFGPGTRLTVT.

This clonotype was seen a few times. The V call is TRBV6-1, the J call TRBJ2-7; 9 bases are a match to TRBD1. This CDR3 comprises 16 residues. Germline assignment: CDR1 MNHNS and CDR2 SASEGT. The V segment lost 5 bases and the J segment 3 bases; nucleotides outside the gene matches: 11. The CDR3 loop is CASSKIGTGKGYEQYF. CDR3 in DNA: TGTGCCAGCAGTAAAATCGGGACAGGGAAGGGCTACGAGCAGTACTTC.

At least ten counts were recorded for this clonotype. The chain joins TRBV9 to TRBJ2-6, with unresolved D. Trimming stripped 1 base from V and 0 bases from J, with 2 bases between. CDR3 length equals 14 residues. The germline CDR1 and CDR2 sequences are SGDLS and YYNGEE. This chain's CDR3 is CASSVPSGANVLTF. The CDR3 DNA is TGTGCCAGCAGCGTACCCTCTGGGGCCAACGTCCTGACTTTC.

This clonotype was seen only a few times. The chain couples TRBV2 to TRBJ1-2, with 8 nucleotides matching TRBD1. Germline-derived CDR1 and CDR2 are SNHLY and FYNNEI. This CDR3 spans 13 amino acids. Unmatched junction bases numbered 4, after V lost 2 bases and J lost 8 bases. CDR3 residues: CASSESRDRGYTF. DNA for the CDR3: TGTGCCAGCAGTGAATCTAGGGACAGGGGCTACACCTTC.

There are a few counts of this clonotype. A single base separates this from a much larger clone, so it may be a read error. This chain uses TRBV2 with TRBJ2-7; D gene ambiguous. The germline CDR1 and CDR2 sequences are SNHLY and FYNNEI. There are 13 residues in the CDR3. In DNA form, the CDR3 reads TGTGCCACCATACCGAAGTATTCCTACGAGCGGTACTTC. Translated, it gives CATIPKYSYERYF.

This clonotype was observed many times. J is TRBJ1-2 and V is TRBV19; 7 positions match TRBD1. The CDR3 is 14 amino acids. Germline V CDR1 and CDR2: LNHDA, SQIVND (reference sequence). With V trimmed by 5 bases and J by 2 bases, 5 bases remained unmatched. The CDR3 DNA reads TGTGCCAGTAGTTTAAAGGACAGGAACTATGGCTACACCTTC. This encodes CASSLKDRNYGYTF.

In its sample, this clonotype was seen many times. V is TRBV3-1 and J is TRBJ1-2; maybe TRBD1 (6 bases). Germline CDR1 is LGHDT and CDR2 is YNNKEL (reference sequence). Trimming cost V 7 bases and J 7 bases, with 19 bases left between them. This CDR3 has 14 amino acids. The CDR3, as DNA: TGTGCCAGCACCGGGGGGGCCGCGGGTGGTGGCTACACCTTC. Translation: CASTGGAAGGGYTF.

This clonotype was counted many times. The V call is TRBV5-1, the J call TRBJ2-3; TRBD1 matches at 7 bases. This CDR3 has 14 residues. Germline V CDR1 and CDR2: SGHRS, YFSETQ. V gave up 4 bases and J gave up 4 bases; unmatched junction bases: 6. Here the CDR3 DNA reads TGCGCCAGCAGCCTGAGACAGGGCCCAGATACGCAGTATTTT. Amino acid sequence: CASSLRQGPDTQYF.

The chain has TRBV12-3 or TRBV12-4 and TRBJ1-2; maybe TRBD1 (6 bases). V was cut by 4 bases and J by 2 bases, with 17 bases left in between. The CDR3 has 16 residues. CDR3 residues: CASSSAGAQGNYGYTF. In nucleotides, the CDR3 is TGTGCCAGCAGTTCGGCAGGTGCGCAGGGGAACTATGGCTACACCTTC.

The V and J genes are TRBV20-1 and TRBJ2-7, with TRBD2 matching 7 bases. Unmatched junction bases numbered 11, after V lost 3 bases and J lost 0 bases. The germline CDR1 and CDR2 sequences are DFQATT and SNEGSKA (reference sequence). This CDR3 is 16 amino acids long. The CDR3 nucleotides read TGCAGTGCTAGCCCCTCGGGGGGTATGGGCTCCTACGAGCAGTACTTC. Translated, it gives CSASPSGGMGSYEQYF.

This clonotype was found many times. The genes are TRBV6-5 and TRBJ1-2; TRBD1 agrees at 7 bases. In germline, CDR1 is MNHEY, CDR2 SVGAGI. Losses at the gene ends were 4 bases for V and 8 bases for J; bases not matched to a gene: 7. The CDR3 is made up of 13 amino acids. The CDR3 region is CASSSRQGDGYTF. The CDR3 nucleotides are TGTGCCAGCAGTTCTAGACAGGGCGACGGCTACACCTTC.

Only a few counts were recorded for this clonotype. This chain links TRBV20-1 with TRBJ2-5; D possibly uses TRBD1 or TRBD2 (6 bases each). Per germline, CDR1 DFQATT and CDR2 SNEGSKA (reference sequence). The CDR3 is 14 residues long. V lost 6 bases and J lost 2, with 16 bases in between. The CDR3 region is CSARVPGAQETQYF. CDR3 DNA: TGCAGTGCGCGGGTGCCGGGGGCACAAGAGACCCAGTACTTC.

This clonotype was seen a handful of times. The CDR3 here is CASSQDGSWASWGGYTF. CDR3 bases: TGTGCCAGCAGCCAAGATGGGTCTTGGGCGTCTTGGGGAGGCTACACCTTC. The rearrangement joins TRBV25-1 to TRBJ1-2; D is unclear. Trimming took 6 bases from V and 8 from J, leaving 28 bases between them. Germline V CDR1 and CDR2: MGHDK, SYGVNS. This CDR3 has 17 amino acids.

Many counts were recorded for this clonotype. The chain joins TRBV24-1 to TRBJ2-5; 8 nucleotides match TRBD1. Germline V gene lookup returns CDR1 KGHDR and CDR2 SFDVKD. V trimming: 4 bases; J trimming: 4 bases; junction bases outside the gene matches: 7. CDR3 length: 15 residues. In DNA form, the CDR3 reads TGTGCCACCAGTGACCGCGGACAGGGACGAGAGACCCAGTACTTC. Translated, it gives CATSDRGQGRETQYF.

This chain connects TRBV3-1 to TRBJ2-3; 7 nucleotides match TRBD2. The CDR3 runs 14 residues. V shed 2 bases, J shed 5 bases, and the junction held 4 bases outside the gene matches. Germline V gene sequence: CDR1 LGHDT, CDR2 YNNKEL (reference sequence). The CDR3 region has the DNA TGTGCCAGCAGCCAACGCGGGGGTCGAGATACGCAGTATTTT. Its translation: CASSQRGGRDTQYF.

Many counts were recorded for this clonotype. Here the CDR3 reads CSASGLWGVETQYF. In DNA form, the CDR3 reads TGCAGTGCTAGTGGATTATGGGGGGTGGAGACCCAGTACTTC. The rearrangement joins TRBV20-1 to TRBJ2-5; D perhaps matches TRBD2 (6 bases). With 3 bases removed from V and 5 bases from J, the gap between germline ends came to 16 bases. The length of the CDR3 is 14 residues. Germline assignment: CDR1 DFQATT and CDR2 SNEGSKA (reference sequence).